The 32 T cell receptor beta chains below all came from one sample that was sequenced in a study (dated by TCRdb to the mid-2010s). Cells that were CD4+CD25+CD127-/low were isolated as Tregs. Libraries were prepared through 5' RACE. The run used an Illumina MiSeq. TCRdb applied fastp at Q25 and MiXCR to the public reads, then kept only in-frame beta chains. Identical CDR3 proteins give one entry, which carries the most common genes and DNA. The table for this sample lists around 9,700 distinct CDR3 sequences; 55% of them were counted only once. Clones ranked in the top ten supply over 5% of the sample. The sample taken for sequencing was Tregs sorted from a lymph node. These receptors all come from a female donor with breast cancer.

The table lists this clonotype with a few counts. At one end the junction does not follow the germline gene, possibly because of a read error. The CDR3 DNA reads as TGCAGTGCAGCGGGAGCATTCGTAAACTTC. Its protein is CSAAGAFVNF. The rearrangement joins TRBV20-1 to TRBJ2-7; TRBD2 matches at 8 bases. Germline V gene sequence: CDR1 DFQATT, CDR2 SNEGSKA (reference sequence). The CDR3 is 10 residues long.

This clonotype turned up a few times. Written as DNA, the CDR3 is TGTGCCAGCAGTTTAGGACAGGTTGCAGATACGCAGTATTTT. It translates to CASSLGQVADTQYF. The gene calls are TRBV12-3 or TRBV12-4 and TRBJ2-3; tentatively, D is TRBD1 (6 bases). The CDR3 length is 14 residues. V lost 1 base, J lost 4 bases, and 9 bases lay in between.

This clonotype was detected only once. The chain combines TRBV6-6 with TRBJ2-5, with D uncertain. The CDR3 extends over 14 amino acids. Trimming pared 0 bases from V and 5 bases from J, leaving 10 bases between. Germline CDR1 and CDR2: MNHNY and SVGAGI (reference sequence). Here the CDR3 reads CASSYSLTGETQYF. CDR3 coding DNA: TGTGCCAGCAGTTACTCGCTCACCGGGGAGACCCAGTACTTC.

V and J are TRBV7-8 and TRBJ1-4, with unresolved D. V gave up 2 bases and J gave up 6 bases, with 10 bases separating them. CDR3 length: 14 amino acids. Per germline, CDR1 SGHVS and CDR2 FQNEAQ. CDR3 DNA: TGTGCCAGCAGCTTACGGAGGGAGGATGAAAAACTGTTTTTT. This gives the protein CASSLRREDEKLFF.

This clonotype is hyperexpanded (1% or more). This chain links TRBV4-3 with TRBJ2-7, with D possibly matching TRBD1 (6 bases). V gave up 0 bases and J gave up 2 bases, with 11 bases separating them. Germline CDR1 LGHNA, CDR2 YSLEER. The CDR3 runs to 15 residues. The CDR3 DNA sequence: TGCGCCAGCAGCCAAGAAGGGACAAATACCTACGAGCAGTACGTC. This codes for CASSQEGTNTYEQYV.

A few counts support this clonotype. The chain links TRBV20-1 to TRBJ1-5; TRBD1 is a possible D gene (5 bases). From germline, CDR1 is DFQATT and CDR2 SNEGSKA (reference sequence). V was pared by 0 bases and J by 4 bases, with 19 bases between. The CDR3 is made up of 17 amino acids. CDR3 nucleotides: TGCAGTGCTAGAGAGCGGAGGGCGGGGGTATTGAATCAGCCCCAGCATTTT. Protein: CSARERRAGVLNQPQHF.

This clonotype is medium-sized. At one end the junction does not follow the germline gene, possibly because of a read error. The chain combines TRBV20-1 with TRBJ2-5; 9 bases match TRBD2. This CDR3 region has 19 residues. Germline V CDR1 and CDR2: DFQATT, SNEGSKA (reference sequence). As DNA, the CDR3 is TGCAGTGCAAGAGATCTCAACGGACGGAGACTAGCGGATCAAGAGACCCAGTACTTC. It codes for CSARDLNGRRLADQETQYF.

The chain is built from TRBV6-5 and TRBJ2-1, with 9 bases that match TRBD2. This CDR3 contains 15 residues. V dropped 2 bases and J dropped 7; count of bases not matched to a gene: 6. Germline V gives CDR1 MNHEY, CDR2 SVGAGI. CDR3 nucleotides: TGTGCCAGCAGTTACGGGCCTAGCGGGAAAAATGAGCAGTTCTTC. Protein: CASSYGPSGKNEQFF.

This CDR3 is CASTPKEGERSYEQYV. DNA for the CDR3: TGTGCCAGCACCCCAAAGGAGGGGGAGAGGTCCTACGAGCAGTACGTC. The chain joins TRBV7-3 to TRBJ2-7, with D perhaps TRBD1 or TRBD2 (6 bases each). This CDR3 spans 16 amino acids. The V gene's germline CDR1 is SGHTA and CDR2 FQGTGA. The germline V and J ends were trimmed by 7 bases and 1 base, with 20 bases remaining between them.

Concerning this clonotype: The final CDR3 position lacks the conserved phenylalanine or tryptophan, pointing to a likely read error. V gene TRBV6-1 combines with J gene TRBJ2-3; either TRBD1 or TRBD2 may supply D (6 bases each). The CDR3 length is 17 residues. Trimming pared 3 bases from V and 2 bases from J, leaving 18 bases between. CDR1 is MNHNS, CDR2 SASEGT, per germline. CDR3 DNA: TGTGCCAGCAGTGAGGAATTTGGGGGGCTAGTCACAGATACGCAGTATTCT. Amino acids: CASSEEFGGLVTDTQYS.

V usage is TRBV11-2 and J usage is TRBJ2-5; D is possibly TRBD1 (7 bases). Trimming cost V 2 bases and J 5 bases, with 27 bases left between them. This CDR3 has 19 residues. The germline V gene has CDR1 SGHAT and CDR2 FQNNGV. DNA of the CDR3: TGTGCCAGCAGCTTATTCTGGGATGGGGGGAGACAGGGAATGGAGACCCAGTACTTC. It translates to CASSLFWDGGRQGMETQYF.

The chain uses TRBV6-1 and TRBJ1-4; no clear D gene. V lost 3 bases and J lost 4, with 15 bases in between. CDR1 and CDR2 from the germline V gene are MNHNS and SASEGT. The CDR3 runs 16 residues. The CDR3: CASSDHATELNEKLFF. CDR3 bases: TGTGCCAGCAGTGACCACGCAACTGAGCTTAATGAAAAACTGTTTTTT.

The rearrangement links TRBV10-3 to TRBJ2-7; TRBD1 or TRBD2 may be the D gene (5 bases each). The CDR3 is 16 residues long. Germline CDR1 reads ENHRY; CDR2 reads SYGVKD. V was pared by 1 base and J by 5 bases, with 18 bases between. The CDR3 here is CAISEYAGTGPHEQYF. Written as DNA, the CDR3 is TGTGCCATCAGTGAGTATGCCGGGACCGGTCCCCACGAGCAGTACTTC.

The chain has TRBV19 and TRBJ1-6; perhaps TRBD1 as D (5 bases). The V and J ends lost 5 bases and 9 bases respectively, with 23 bases between them. The CDR3 covers 17 residues. The V gene's germline CDR1 is LNHDA and CDR2 SQIVND (reference sequence). Written as DNA, the CDR3 is TGTGCCAGTAGTTCCCGCACGGGACCGCACTCGACTTCACCCCTCCACTTT. This codes for CASSSRTGPHSTSPLHF. Together with reference TRBV19 and TRBJ1-6, the CDR3 gives the full variable domain: DGGITQSPKYLFRKEGQNVTLSCEQNLNHDAMYWYRQDPGQGLRLIYYSQIVNDFQKGDIAEGYSVSREKKESFPLTVTSAQKNPTAFYLCASSSRTGPHSTSPLHFGNGTRLTVT.

This clonotype appeared a few times. This chain links TRBV6-5 with TRBJ2-1; TRBD2 matches 8 bases. The length of the CDR3 is 15 residues. With 5 bases clipped from V and 12 bases from J, the junction kept 15 bases outside the gene matches. Looked up from germline, CDR1 is MNHEY and CDR2 is SVGAGI. CDR3: CASSLRATSVDLQFF. The CDR3 nucleotides read TGTGCCAGCAGTCTCAGGGCGACTAGCGTCGACTTGCAGTTCTTC.

The chain uses TRBV20-1 and TRBJ1-3; possibly TRBD1 for D (6 bases). CDR3 length: 14 residues. V lost 4 bases and J lost 3, with 13 bases in between. Germline V gives CDR1 DFQATT, CDR2 SNEGSKA (reference sequence). Written as DNA, the CDR3 is TGCAGTGCTAAAGGGGGGGGGGATGGAAACACCATATATTTT. Amino acids: CSAKGGGDGNTIYF.

The gene calls are TRBV12-3 or TRBV12-4 and TRBJ2-7; D ambiguous. Trimming shortened V by 2 bases and J by 7 bases, and 12 bases separated the two germline ends. This CDR3 contains 13 residues. The CDR3 region is CASSLKLLAEQYV. The CDR3 DNA reads TGTGCCAGCAGTTTAAAGCTCCTGGCTGAGCAGTACGTC.

This clonotype was seen only a few times. The V gene is TRBV20-1, the J gene TRBJ1-2; a possible D gene is TRBD1 (6 bases). V gave up 1 base and J gave up 6 bases, with 15 bases separating them. The CDR3 is 14 residues long. Germline V gene data show CDR1 as DFQATT and CDR2 as SNEGSKA (reference sequence). CDR3: CSARVFGQYDGYTF. CDR3 coding DNA: TGCAGTGCTAGAGTTTTCGGACAGTATGATGGCTACACCTTC.

This sequence joins TRBV6-5 and TRBJ2-7, with 9 bases lining up with TRBD1. V trimming: 2 bases; J trimming: 2 bases; junction bases outside the gene matches: 1. CDR3 length equals 14 residues. The germline gives CDR1 MNHEY, CDR2 SVGAGI. The CDR3 sequence is CASSYDRGAYEQYV. Written as DNA, the CDR3 is TGTGCCAGCAGTTACGACAGGGGGGCCTACGAGCAGTACGTC.

This clonotype has only one observation. The V gene is TRBV6-1, the J gene TRBJ1-2, with D tentatively TRBD1 (6 bases). The V gene lost 1 base and the J gene lost 7 bases, with 16 bases spanning the gap. CDR3 length equals 15 residues. In germline, CDR1 is MNHNS, CDR2 SASEGT. The CDR3 spells CASSEGGLQGRGYTF. The CDR3 nucleotides read TGTGCCAGCAGTGAAGGAGGGTTACAGGGACGTGGCTACACCTTC.

The sample holds a few counts of this clonotype. The chain has TRBV5-1 and TRBJ2-5; 7 positions match TRBD1. Germline trimming cut 4 bases from V and 2 bases from J; bases unmatched to any gene: 5. The CDR3 runs to 14 residues. Germline V gene sequence: CDR1 SGHRS, CDR2 YFSETQ. CDR3 nucleotide sequence: TGCGCCAGCAGCGGCCGGGACAGACAAGAGACCCAGTACTTC. Encoded protein: CASSGRDRQETQYF. Supplemented by reference TRBV5-1 and TRBJ2-5, the full variable domain reads KAGVTQTPRYLIKTRGQQVTLSCSPISGHRSVSWYQQTPGQGLQFLFEYFSETQRNKGNFPGRFSGRQFSNSRSEMNVSTLELGDSALYLCASSGRDRQETQYFGPGTRLLVL.

V usage is TRBV28 and J usage is TRBJ1-2; D gene ambiguous. The germline V gene has CDR1 MDHEN and CDR2 SYDVKM. This CDR3 is 12 amino acids long. V was trimmed by 7 bases and J by 2 bases, leaving 8 bases between them. Here the CDR3 reads CASMVPNYGYTF. The CDR3 bases are TGTGCCAGCATGGTGCCCAACTATGGCTACACCTTC.

The genes are TRBV6-6 and TRBJ2-1; 9 bases are a match to TRBD2. V shed 7 bases and J 13 bases; nucleotides not matched to a gene: 14. CDR1 MNHNY and CDR2 SVGAGI come from the germline V gene (reference sequence). The length of the CDR3 is 14 residues. As DNA, the CDR3 is TGTGCCAGCACTTTAGCGGGGGTGTACAATAAACAGTTCTTC. It translates to CASTLAGVYNKQFF.

The chain links TRBV7-2 to TRBJ2-1; D might be TRBD1 (5 bases). Deletions cut 3 bases from V and 3 bases from J, with 12 bases between. Germline CDR1 reads SGHTA; CDR2 reads FQGNSA. The CDR3 totals 15 residues. As DNA, the CDR3 is TGTGCCAGCAGCTTGGGGCAGGGCTACTACAATGAGCAGTTCTTC. Protein sequence: CASSLGQGYYNEQFF.

The DNA of the CDR3 is TGTGCCAGCACCAACGGGAGAGAATTATCAGCCCAGCATTTT. Translating gives CASTNGRELSAQHF. The rearrangement uses TRBV12-3 or TRBV12-4 and TRBJ1-5; no firm D call. CDR3 length equals 14 residues. Deletions cut 7 bases from V and 11 bases from J, with 21 bases between.

The chain employs TRBV5-1 and TRBJ1-2, with 7 bases that match TRBD1. Germline assignment: CDR1 SGHRS and CDR2 YFSETQ. The CDR3 totals 15 residues. The V gene end was trimmed by 5 bases and the J gene end by 4 bases; junction bases not matched to a gene: 11. CDR3 DNA sequence: TGCGCCAGCAGGGAGACCGGGACAGACCTCTATGGCTACACCTTC. Its protein is CASRETGTDLYGYTF.

This clonotype came up a few times. The chain is built from TRBV20-1 and TRBJ2-7, with 9 nucleotides matching TRBD1. The CDR3 contains 13 residues. The V gene's germline CDR1 is DFQATT and CDR2 SNEGSKA (reference sequence). Losses at the gene ends were 7 bases for V and 2 bases for J; bases not matched to a gene: 6. Here the CDR3 DNA reads TGCAGTGGCCGGACAGGGGAACCCTACGAGCAGTACTTC. Translating it yields CSGRTGEPYEQYF.

This clonotype was observed a handful of times. The chain recombines TRBV10-3 with TRBJ2-1; perhaps TRBD1 as D (5 bases). Trimming shortened V by 0 bases and J by 10 bases, and 10 bases separated the two germline ends. This CDR3 comprises 13 residues. From germline, CDR1 is ENHRY and CDR2 SYGVKD. CDR3 amino acids: CAISESNGHEQFF. The CDR3 DNA reads as TGTGCCATCAGTGAGTCGAACGGACACGAGCAGTTCTTC.

This clonotype was detected only a few times. The V and J genes are TRBV6-2 or TRBV6-3 and TRBJ1-5; 7 nucleotides align to TRBD1. V was clipped by 5 bases and J by 3 bases; unmatched bases: 16. CDR1 and CDR2 (germline): MNHEY, SVGEGT. The CDR3 length is 18 residues. CDR3 amino acids: CASSPRDSRNRLNQPQHF. As DNA, the CDR3 is TGTGCCAGCAGTCCCCGGGACAGTCGTAATAGGCTCAATCAGCCCCAGCATTTT.

This clonotype was detected only once. V usage is TRBV2 and J usage is TRBJ1-2, with no clear D. The CDR3 consists of 12 residues. Per germline, CDR1 SNHLY and CDR2 FYNNEI. Deletions cut 10 bases from V and 7 bases from J, with 16 bases between. The CDR3: CAKQSPGRGYTF. In DNA, the CDR3 is TGTGCCAAGCAGTCGCCGGGCCGTGGCTACACCTTC.

The chain recombines TRBV4-1 with TRBJ2-7; perhaps TRBD2 as D (6 bases). CDR1 is MGHRA and CDR2 is YSYEKL in the germline V gene. CDR3 size: 15 residues. Trimming stripped 4 bases from V and 3 bases from J, with 16 bases between. The CDR3 DNA is TGCGCCAGCAGCCTAGGCCCGGCGGGATACTACGAGCAGTACGTC. Translation: CASSLGPAGYYEQYV.

The sample holds one count of this clonotype. The chain recombines TRBV5-5 with TRBJ1-1; D is undetermined. Germline-derived CDR1 and CDR2 are SGHKS and YYEKEE (reference sequence). V was shortened by 4 bases and J by 4 bases, with 20 bases between the two germline ends. There are 16 residues in the CDR3. CDR3 nucleotides: TGTGCCAGCAGCCGCGGACCCCCCCTAGGGTCCACTGAAGCTTTCTTT. This translates into CASSRGPPLGSTEAFF. The full variable domain, rest sourced from reference TRBV5-5 and TRBJ1-1, is DAGVTQSPTHLIKTRGQQVTLRCSPISGHKSVSWYQQVLGQGPQFIFQYYEKEERGRGNFPDRFSARQFPNYSSELNVNALLLGDSALYLCASSRGPPLGSTEAFFGQGTRLTVV.